This is a list of T cell receptor beta chains from one sample in a study of blood T cell repertoires in COVID-19. Assay: immunoSEQ multiplex PCR; the TCRdb copy retains only in-frame clones and omits some. The sample has 290,000 or so clones, more than 85% seen once. Sequencing used peripheral blood. Receptors originate from a man in his 70s with acute or convalescent COVID-19. The conserved cysteine and the conserved F or W are not part of the CDR3 here.

V gene | CDR3 protein
TRBV7-9 | ASSLAGGDQETQY
TRBV7-2 | ASSLDSGNTDTQY
TRBV30 | AWSERGGRRNTQY
TRBV19 | ASSSGQGRSPLH
TRBV5-1 | ASTSGTASYNEQF
TRBV27 | ASSLGDRGASLGYTDTQY
TRBV10-2 | ASSEMEEAF
TRBV4-2 | ASSQGDRGNTGELF
TRBV19 | ASSTPGQGVYEQY
TRBV7-9 | ASSLAGQGEQY
TRBV9 | ASSDGDRFGSPLH
TRBV29-1 | SVQGRPLTDTQY
TRBV5-1 | ASSSGTSAYEQY
TRBV27 | ASSRTEFYSGSSTDTQY
TRBV4-1 | ASSHRGAGGNEQF
TRBV5-1 | ASSLGAGEQY
TRBV6-2/TRBV6-3 | ASSYPKGGLRTEAF
TRBV4-2 | ASSQEGDTVSPLH
TRBV28 | ASSFQGTGLF
TRBV5-1 | ASSLAQTTDTQY
TRBV6-5 | ASSSGTSGSYEQY
TRBV3-1/TRBV3-2 | ASSQGTSGTDTQY
TRBV5-1 | ASSLTGAAYEQY
TRBV30 | ALGDVTSGEETQY
TRBV4-1 | ASSQGARLSEQF
TRBV28 | ASSLVAYEQY
TRBV6-2/TRBV6-3 | ASSSPSTTGGNTEAF
TRBV9 | ASSPYVRQGLYNEQF
TRBV6-5 | ATRLGPNTDTQY
TRBV7-9 | ASSPRDSSYEQY
TRBV18 | ASSPYGGTSNSGNTIY
TRBV19 | ASSISGSLTGELF
TRBV7-2 | ASSAQPGQGVEQY
TRBV28 | ASSSLPSMNTEAF
TRBV18 | ASSPRQGARTYEQY
TRBV5-5 | ASSLEGDTFRSDEQF
TRBV20-1 | SAPGSEQF
TRBV24-1 | ATSDPGQGVFDTQY
TRBV7-8 | ASSLSSSGGFYGYT
TRBV10-2 | ASSGGLAGGKNIQY
TRBV15 | ATSRETPGRGTATQY